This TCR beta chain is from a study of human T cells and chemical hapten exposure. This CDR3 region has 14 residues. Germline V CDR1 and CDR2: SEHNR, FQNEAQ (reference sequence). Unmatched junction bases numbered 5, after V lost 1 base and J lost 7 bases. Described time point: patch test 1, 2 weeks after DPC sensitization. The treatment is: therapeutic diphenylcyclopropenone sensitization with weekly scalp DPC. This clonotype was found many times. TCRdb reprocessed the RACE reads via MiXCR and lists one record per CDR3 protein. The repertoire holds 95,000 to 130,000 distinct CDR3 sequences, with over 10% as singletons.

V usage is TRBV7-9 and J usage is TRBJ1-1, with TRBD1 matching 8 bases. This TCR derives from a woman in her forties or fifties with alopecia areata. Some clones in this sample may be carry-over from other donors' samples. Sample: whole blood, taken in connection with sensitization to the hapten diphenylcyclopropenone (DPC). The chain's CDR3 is CASSLVPGQDEAFF. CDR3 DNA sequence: TGTGCCAGCAGCTTAGTTCCGGGACAGGATGAAGCTTTCTTT. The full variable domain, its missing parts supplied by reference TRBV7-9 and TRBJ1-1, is DTGVSQNPRHKITKRGQNVTFRCDPISEHNRLYWYRQTLGQGPEFLTYFQNEAQLEKSRLLSDRFSAERPKGSFSTLEIQRTEQGDSAMYLCASSLVPGQDEAFFGQGTRLTVV.